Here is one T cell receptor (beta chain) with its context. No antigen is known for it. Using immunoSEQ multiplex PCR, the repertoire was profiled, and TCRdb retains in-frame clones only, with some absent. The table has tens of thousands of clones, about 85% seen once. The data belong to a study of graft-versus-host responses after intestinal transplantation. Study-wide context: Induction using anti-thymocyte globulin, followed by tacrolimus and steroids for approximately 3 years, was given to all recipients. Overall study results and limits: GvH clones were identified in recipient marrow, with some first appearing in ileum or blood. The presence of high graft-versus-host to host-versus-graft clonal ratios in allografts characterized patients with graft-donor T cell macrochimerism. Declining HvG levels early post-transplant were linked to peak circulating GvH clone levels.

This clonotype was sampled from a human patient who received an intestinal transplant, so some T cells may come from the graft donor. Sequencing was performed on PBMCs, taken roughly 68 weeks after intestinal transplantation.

The CDR3, as DNA: TGTGCCAGCAGCCACTATAATTCACCCCTCCACTTT. Amino acid sequence: CASSHYNSPLHF. This chain uses TRBV14 with TRBJ1-6, with D uncertain. There are 12 residues in the CDR3. Deletions cut 3 bases from V and 3 bases from J, with 0 bases between. The germline gives CDR1 SGHDN, CDR2 FVKESK.